This entry lists 8 T cell receptor beta chains sequenced from one sample in a study of T-cell memory formation after mild COVID-19. A single record per CDR3 protein comes from TCRdb applying MiXCR to the 5' RACE reads. The table includes approximately 190,000 distinct CDR3 sequences, roughly 18% detected once. Sequences were obtained from PBMCs or a T cell subset sorted from them (not recorded which). The receptors come from an adult woman who had mild COVID-19 (a few samples of this study predate the infection). Cell type and time point are not known.

This clonotype turned up a few times. The chain joins TRBV9 to TRBJ2-3; maybe TRBD1 (6 bases). The CDR3 contains 13 residues. The ends were cut back, 1 base at V and 8 bases at J, with 11 bases in the middle. Germline V CDR1 and CDR2: SGDLS, YYNGEE. The CDR3 bases are TGTGCCAGCAGCGTAACTCAACAGGGTACGCAGTATTTT. Residues: CASSVTQQGTQYF.

The chain couples TRBV7-9 to TRBJ1-1; D is unresolved. Germline V CDR1 and CDR2: SEHNR, FQNEAQ (reference sequence). The CDR3 is 13 amino acids. Between the trimmed V and J ends, which lost 3 bases and 5 bases, there was a span of 10 bases. The CDR3 loop is CASSFTQTTEAFF. Written as DNA, the CDR3 is TGTGCCAGCAGCTTTACACAGACAACTGAAGCTTTCTTT.

This chain uses TRBV6-1 with TRBJ2-7; TRBD2 matches 7 bases. Germline V lookup: CDR1 MNHNS, CDR2 SASEGT. V gave up 5 bases and J gave up 0 bases; unmatched junction bases: 7. There are 15 residues in the CDR3. In DNA, the CDR3 is TGTGCCAGCAGTCCTCGGCGGGGGAGCTCCTACGAGCAGTACTTC. Its protein product is CASSPRRGSSYEQYF.

The chain has TRBV6-5 and TRBJ1-2; 8 nucleotides agree with TRBD1. The CDR3 has 15 amino acids. Germline-derived CDR1 and CDR2 are MNHEY and SVGAGI. Trimming at V came to 4 bases and at J to 4 bases, leaving 8 bases not matched to a gene. CDR3 residues: CASSSPGGASYGYTF. In nucleotides, the CDR3 is TGTGCCAGCAGTTCCCCAGGGGGCGCGAGCTATGGCTACACCTTC.

V and J are TRBV5-4 and TRBJ1-4, with a possible D match to TRBD1 (5 bases). V was clipped by 0 bases and J by 6 bases, with 15 bases between them. This CDR3 is 16 amino acids long. Germline CDR1 is SGHNT and CDR2 is YYREEE (reference sequence). CDR3 sequence reads: CASSLAGTEVDEKLFF. CDR3 bases: TGTGCCAGCAGCTTGGCCGGGACGGAGGTGGATGAAAAACTGTTTTTT.

This sequence joins TRBV6-5 and TRBJ2-3; 9 nucleotides match TRBD1. Trimming removed 2 bases from V and 4 bases from J; junction bases left unmatched: 7. Looked up from germline, CDR1 is MNHEY and CDR2 is SVGAGI. The CDR3 runs to 16 residues. The chain's CDR3 is CASSYHGTGTADTQYF. The CDR3 DNA reads TGTGCCAGCAGTTACCATGGGACAGGGACAGCAGATACGCAGTATTTT.

The chain couples TRBV12-3 or TRBV12-4 to TRBJ2-7; D unresolved. V gave up 0 bases and J gave up 5 bases, with 17 bases separating them. There are 16 residues in the CDR3. The CDR3: CASSLALATRGHEQYF. The CDR3 DNA is TGTGCCAGCAGTTTAGCATTAGCTACGCGTGGACACGAGCAGTACTTC.

V gene TRBV6-5 combines with J gene TRBJ1-2, with 7 bases aligning to TRBD1. Germline values: CDR1 MNHEY, CDR2 SVGAGI. The V segment lost 5 bases and the J segment 0 bases; nucleotides outside the gene matches: 6. The CDR3 length is 15 residues. CDR3 nucleotides: TGTGCCAGCAGTGCTTACAGGGGAACTAACTATGGCTACACCTTC. Its translation: CASSAYRGTNYGYTF.